The 20 T cell receptor beta chains presented below share a single source sample, sequenced in a study of control samples from healthy donors and cancer patients. Sequenced by immunoSEQ multiplex PCR; TCRdb stores in-frame clones only, minus some. This table has approximately 100,000 clones, about nine tenths appearing once. The sequenced material came from blood. The source is a human donor in good health. The donor label of this sample is uncertain.

V is TRBV7-9 and J is TRBJ2-2; D possibly uses TRBD1 or TRBD2 (5 bases each). Looked up from germline, CDR1 is SEHNR and CDR2 is FQNEAQ (reference sequence). The CDR3 consists of 15 residues. Trimming took off 5 bases at V and 1 base at J, with 11 bases between the two ends. CDR3 residues: CASSPSTGNTGELFF. The CDR3 region has the DNA TGTGCCAGCAGCCCTAGCACAGGGAACACCGGGGAGCTGTTTTTT.

The chain joins TRBV28 to TRBJ2-5; possibly TRBD2 for D (6 bases). V lost 7 bases, J lost 5 bases, and 26 bases lay in between. Germline-derived CDR1 and CDR2 are MDHEN and SYDVKM. This CDR3 has 17 residues. The CDR3 sequence is CASTRTTLHRVGETQYF. CDR3 sequence (DNA): TGTGCCAGCACCCGGACTACCTTACACCGAGTAGGGGAGACCCAGTACTTC.

The V and J genes are TRBV18 and TRBJ2-7, with 10 bases fitting TRBD1. CDR1 and CDR2 (germline): KGHSH, LQKENI. V shed 3 bases and J 4 bases; nucleotides not matched to a gene: 6. There are 15 residues in the CDR3. The CDR3 DNA follows: TGTGCCAGCTCACCGGGTTTGGGACAGGGGTACGAGCAGTACTTC. Translated, it gives CASSPGLGQGYEQYF.

The chain carries TRBV9 and TRBJ1-3; 8 positions match TRBD1. In germline, CDR1 is SGDLS, CDR2 YYNGEE. J was trimmed by 8 bases and V by 4 bases; bases with no gene match: 11. The CDR3 spans 15 residues. CDR3: CASSPETGEVHTIYF. In nucleotides, the CDR3 is TGTGCCAGCAGCCCCGAGACAGGGGAGGTCCACACCATATATTTT.

This sequence joins TRBV2 and TRBJ1-6; the D is unclear. Per germline, CDR1 SNHLY and CDR2 FYNNEI. This CDR3 is built from 14 residues. Trimming cost V 3 bases and J 8 bases, with 11 bases left between them. CDR3 sequence reads: CASSEYGGDSPLHF. Written as DNA, the CDR3 is TGTGCCAGCAGTGAGTACGGAGGTGATTCACCCCTCCACTTT.

The V call is TRBV25-1, the J call TRBJ2-1; tentative D call: TRBD2 (5 bases). The CDR3 consists of 15 residues. In germline, CDR1 is MGHDK, CDR2 SYGVNS. Trimming left V 1 base short and J 9 bases short, with 16 bases between. The CDR3 spells CASSEFGGSGIEQFF. The CDR3, as DNA: TGTGCCAGCAGTGAATTCGGCGGGTCAGGAATTGAGCAGTTCTTC.

The chain joins TRBV5-1 to TRBJ1-6, with a possible D match to TRBD1 (5 bases). Germline V gives CDR1 SGHRS, CDR2 YFSETQ. CDR3 length equals 18 residues. Trimming stripped 0 bases from V and 6 bases from J, with 19 bases between. CDR3 coding DNA: TGCGCCAGCAGCTTGGCCGGGACGGGACGGGATTTTAATTCACCCCTCCACTTT. Its protein product is CASSLAGTGRDFNSPLHF.

The chain combines TRBV7-9 with TRBJ2-7; D is uncertain. Trimming removed 7 bases from V and 6 bases from J, with 13 bases in between. CDR3 length: 12 residues. Germline CDR1 and CDR2: SEHNR and FQNEAQ (reference sequence). This CDR3 is CASKNKAGEQYF. CDR3 coding DNA: TGTGCCAGCAAGAATAAGGCAGGCGAGCAGTACTTC.

V and J are TRBV12-3 or TRBV12-4 and TRBJ1-2; a weak D match, TRBD1 (6 bases). The CDR3 extends over 13 amino acids. Trimming left V 6 bases short and J 2 bases short, with 10 bases between. CDR3 protein: CASSRGQNYGYTF. CDR3 nucleotide sequence: TGTGCCAGCAGCCGTGGACAGAACTATGGCTACACCTTC.

V usage is TRBV9 and J usage is TRBJ1-6; TRBD1 matches 8 bases. CDR1 and CDR2 from the germline V gene are SGDLS and YYNGEE. The CDR3 totals 15 residues. Trimming cost V 0 bases and J 6 bases; bases outside gene matches: 2. The CDR3 nucleotides are TGTGCCAGCAGCGTAGAGGACAGGGCTAATTCACCCCTCCACTTT. Amino acids: CASSVEDRANSPLHF.

The rearrangement uses TRBV6-2 or TRBV6-3 and TRBJ1-1; perhaps TRBD1 as D (5 bases). Germline values: CDR1 MNHEY, CDR2 SVGEGT. V gave up 2 bases and J gave up 3 bases, with 7 bases separating them. The CDR3 runs to 13 residues. CDR3 sequence (DNA): TGTGCCAGCAGTTACCCGGGGGACACTGAAGCTTTCTTT. Protein sequence: CASSYPGDTEAFF.

V and J are TRBV6-5 and TRBJ2-7, with D perhaps TRBD1 or TRBD2 (5 bases each). This CDR3 has 14 residues. Trimming pared 8 bases from V and 2 bases from J, leaving 16 bases between. Per germline, CDR1 MNHEY and CDR2 SVGAGI. CDR3 sequence: CASGGGGWTYEQYF. Written as DNA, the CDR3 is TGTGCCAGCGGGGGTGGGGGATGGACCTACGAGCAGTACTTC.

This rearrangement joins TRBV23-1 to TRBJ1-5; D remains ambiguous. TRBV23-1 is labeled an ORF, and its function is uncertain. The CDR3 runs 15 residues. V lost 2 bases, J lost 4 bases, and 12 bases lay in between. The CDR3 DNA reads as TGCGCCAGCAGTCAACCTGGAGCGCAAAATCAGCCCCAGCATTTT. Amino acid sequence: CASSQPGAQNQPQHF.

V usage is TRBV18 and J usage is TRBJ2-5; 8 nucleotides align to TRBD2. After removal of 4 bases from V and 5 bases from J, the junction contained 6 bases not matched to a gene. The CDR3 sequence is 14 residues long. Germline CDR1 is KGHSH and CDR2 is LQKENI. The chain's CDR3 is CASSREREGETQYF. CDR3 in DNA: TGTGCCAGCTCACGTGAACGGGAGGGGGAGACCCAGTACTTC.

CDR3 DNA: TGTGCCAGCAGCTTAGATCGGACTTTCCGGGTTACTGGGGCCAACGTCCTGACTTTC. This encodes CASSLDRTFRVTGANVLTF. The chain uses TRBV11-2 and TRBJ2-6; D is possibly TRBD2 (5 bases). The CDR3 length is 19 residues. The V end was cut by 0 bases, the J end by 2 bases, with 17 bases between. CDR1 SGHAT and CDR2 FQNNGV come from the germline V gene.

The chain is built from TRBV29-1 and TRBJ2-2; either TRBD1 or TRBD2 may fit D (5 bases each). CDR1 and CDR2 (germline): SQVTM, ANQGSEA. V was shortened by 5 bases and J by 6 bases, with 16 bases between the two germline ends. CDR3 size: 14 residues. CDR3 sequence (DNA): TGCAGCGTTATTTTGGGGACCCCCCCCGGGGAGCTGTTTTTT. Translation: CSVILGTPPGELFF.

V usage is TRBV6-4 and J usage is TRBJ1-3; perhaps TRBD1 as D (6 bases). V was cut by 11 bases and J by 4 bases, with 15 bases left in between. The CDR3 length is 13 residues. Germline loops: CDR1 MRHNA, CDR2 SNTAGT. As DNA, the CDR3 is TGTGCCGGGACTACAGGGCACGGAAACACCATATATTTT. It encodes CAGTTGHGNTIYF.

This clone appeared once. A junction end diverges from the germline sequence, so it may reflect a read error. The chain is built from TRBV6-2 or TRBV6-3 and TRBJ1-5; 9 nucleotides line up with TRBD1. This CDR3 is built from 16 residues. Germline V CDR1 and CDR2: MNHEY, SVGEGT. The CDR3 is CASSRRQDRGKQPQHF. CDR3 sequence (DNA): TGTGCCAGCAGTCGGCGTCAGGACAGGGGCAAGCAGCCCCAGCATTTT.

The rearrangement links TRBV19 to TRBJ1-1; TRBD1 might be the D (5 bases). Germline CDR1 LNHDA, CDR2 SQIVND (reference sequence). This CDR3 contains 14 residues. V shed 6 bases and J shed 3 bases, with 14 bases lying between them. The CDR3 here is CASRPPRDHTEAFF. As DNA, the CDR3 is TGTGCCAGTAGGCCCCCTCGGGACCACACTGAAGCTTTCTTT.

The CDR3 DNA reads as TGCGCCAGCAGCCGAGACAGGGGGCGTGATGGCTACACCTTC. Its protein product is CASSRDRGRDGYTF. The chain employs TRBV5-1 and TRBJ1-2, with 10 bases lining up with TRBD1. This CDR3 has 14 amino acids. The ends lost 4 bases at V and 6 bases at J; junction bases unmatched: 6. Germline V lookup: CDR1 SGHRS, CDR2 YFSETQ.